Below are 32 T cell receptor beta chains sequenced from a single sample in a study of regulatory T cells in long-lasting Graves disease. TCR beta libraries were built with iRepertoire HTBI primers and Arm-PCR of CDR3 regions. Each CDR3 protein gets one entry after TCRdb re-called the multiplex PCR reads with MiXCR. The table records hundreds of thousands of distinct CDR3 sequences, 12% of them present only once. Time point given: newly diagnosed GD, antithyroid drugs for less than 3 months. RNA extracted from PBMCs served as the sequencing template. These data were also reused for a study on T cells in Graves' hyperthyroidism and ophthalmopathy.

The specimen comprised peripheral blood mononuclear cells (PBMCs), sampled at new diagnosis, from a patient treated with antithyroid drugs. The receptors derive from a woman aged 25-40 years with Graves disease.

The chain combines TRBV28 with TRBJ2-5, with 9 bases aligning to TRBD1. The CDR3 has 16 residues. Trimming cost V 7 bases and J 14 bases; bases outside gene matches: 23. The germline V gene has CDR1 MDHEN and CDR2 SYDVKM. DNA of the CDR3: TGTGCCAGCACACACCTAACCGGGACAGGGTTAGGAGAGGGCTACTTC. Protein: CASTHLTGTGLGEGYF. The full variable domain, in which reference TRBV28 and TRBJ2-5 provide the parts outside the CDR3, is DVKVTQSSRYLVKRTGEKVFLECVQDMDHENMFWYRQDPGLGLRLIYFSYDVKMKEKGDIPEGYSVSREKKERFSLILESASTNQTSMYLCASTHLTGTGLGEGYFGPGTRLLVL.

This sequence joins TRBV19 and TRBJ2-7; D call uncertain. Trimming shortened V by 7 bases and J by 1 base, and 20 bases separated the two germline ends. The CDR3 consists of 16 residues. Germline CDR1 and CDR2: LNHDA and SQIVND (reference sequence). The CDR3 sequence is CASKPSKAGSSYEQYF. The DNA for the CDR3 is TGTGCCAGTAAACCCTCGAAGGCAGGCTCATCCTACGAGCAGTACTTC.

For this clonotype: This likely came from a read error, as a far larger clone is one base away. The CDR3 region is CASSFAASRPLGEQFF. CDR3 in DNA: TGTGCCAGCAGCTTTGCCGCGTCCCGACCGTTAGGAGAGCAGTTCTTC. The chain is built from TRBV11-2 and TRBJ2-1; D is uncertain. The ends were cut back, 3 bases at V and 10 bases at J, with 22 bases in the middle. CDR3 length equals 16 residues. Germline CDR1 is SGHAT and CDR2 is FQNNGV. Based on the CDR3 plus reference TRBV11-2 and TRBJ2-1, the full variable domain is EAGVAQSPRYKIIEKRQSVAFWCNPISGHATLYWYQQILGQGPKLLIQFQNNGVVDDSQLPKDRFSAERLKGVDSTLKIQPAKLEDSAVYLCASSFAASRPLGEQFFGPGTRLTVL.

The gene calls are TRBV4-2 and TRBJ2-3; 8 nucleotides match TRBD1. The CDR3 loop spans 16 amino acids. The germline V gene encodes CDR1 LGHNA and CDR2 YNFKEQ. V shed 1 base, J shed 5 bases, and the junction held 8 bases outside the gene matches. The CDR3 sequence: CASSQGTGRRVDTQYF. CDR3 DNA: TGTGCCAGCAGCCAAGGGACAGGGAGGCGTGTAGATACGCAGTATTTT.

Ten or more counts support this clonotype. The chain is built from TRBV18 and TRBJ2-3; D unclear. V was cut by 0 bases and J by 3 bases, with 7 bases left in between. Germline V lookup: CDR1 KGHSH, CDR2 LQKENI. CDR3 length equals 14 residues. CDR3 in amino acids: CASSPPDSTDTQYF. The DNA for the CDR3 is TGTGCCAGCTCACCACCGGATTCAACAGATACGCAGTATTTT.

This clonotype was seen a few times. CDR3 bases: TGTGCCAGCAGTTTTATGGCTTCCTCTTGGGGCAGGGGCTACGAGCAGTACTTC. This translates into CASSFMASSWGRGYEQYF. This chain uses TRBV28 with TRBJ2-7; D possibly corresponds to TRBD1 (6 bases). There are 18 residues in the CDR3. V was pared by 3 bases and J by 3 bases, with 24 bases between. Germline V gene lookup returns CDR1 MDHEN and CDR2 SYDVKM.

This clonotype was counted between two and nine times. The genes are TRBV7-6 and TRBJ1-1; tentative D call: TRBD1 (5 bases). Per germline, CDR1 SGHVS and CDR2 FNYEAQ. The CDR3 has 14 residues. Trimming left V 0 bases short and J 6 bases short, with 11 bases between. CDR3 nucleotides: TGTGCCAGCAGCTTAGCCGGGGGGGTTGCTGAAGCTTTCTTT. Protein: CASSLAGGVAEAFF.

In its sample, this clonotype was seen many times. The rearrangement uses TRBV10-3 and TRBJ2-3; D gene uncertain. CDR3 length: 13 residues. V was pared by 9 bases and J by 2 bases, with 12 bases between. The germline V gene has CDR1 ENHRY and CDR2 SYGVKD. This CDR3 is CAIALQLTDTQYF. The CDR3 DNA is TGTGCCATTGCTCTGCAGCTCACAGATACGCAGTATTTT.

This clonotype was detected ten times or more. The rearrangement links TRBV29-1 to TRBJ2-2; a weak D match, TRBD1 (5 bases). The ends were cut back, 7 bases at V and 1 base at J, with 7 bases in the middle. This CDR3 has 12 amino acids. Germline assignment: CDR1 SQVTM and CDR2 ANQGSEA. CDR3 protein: CSATGNTGELFF. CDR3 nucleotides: TGCAGCGCAACAGGGAACACCGGGGAGCTGTTTTTT.

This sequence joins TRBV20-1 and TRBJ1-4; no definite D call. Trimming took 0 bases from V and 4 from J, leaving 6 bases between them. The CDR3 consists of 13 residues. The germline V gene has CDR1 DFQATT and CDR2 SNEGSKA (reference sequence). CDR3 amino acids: CSARDGHNEKLFF. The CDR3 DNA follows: TGCAGTGCTAGAGACGGTCATAATGAAAAACTGTTTTTT.

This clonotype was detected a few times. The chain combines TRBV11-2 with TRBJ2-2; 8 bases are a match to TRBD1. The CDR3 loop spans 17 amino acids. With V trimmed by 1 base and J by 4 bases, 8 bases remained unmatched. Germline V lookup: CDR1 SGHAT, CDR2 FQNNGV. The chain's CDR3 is CASSLGGQGRSTGELFF. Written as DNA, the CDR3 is TGTGCCAGCAGCTTAGGAGGACAGGGTCGGAGCACCGGGGAGCTGTTTTTT.

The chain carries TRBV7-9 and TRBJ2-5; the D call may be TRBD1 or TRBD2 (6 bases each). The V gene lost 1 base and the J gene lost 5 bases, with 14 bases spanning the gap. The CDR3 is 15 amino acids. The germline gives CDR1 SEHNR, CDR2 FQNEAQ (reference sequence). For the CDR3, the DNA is TGTGCCAGCAGCTTAGTAGGAGGGGGACGGGAGACCCAGTACTTC. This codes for CASSLVGGGRETQYF.

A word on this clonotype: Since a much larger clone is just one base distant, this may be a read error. The chain's CDR3 is CASSQSTRTYEQYF. For the CDR3, the DNA is TGTGCCAGCAGCCAGTCGACCAGAACCTACGAGCAGTACTTC. The V call is TRBV3-1, the J call TRBJ2-7; unclear D gene. V was clipped by 3 bases and J by 2 bases, with 11 bases between them. The CDR3 contains 14 residues. Germline assignment: CDR1 LGHDT and CDR2 YNNKEL (reference sequence).

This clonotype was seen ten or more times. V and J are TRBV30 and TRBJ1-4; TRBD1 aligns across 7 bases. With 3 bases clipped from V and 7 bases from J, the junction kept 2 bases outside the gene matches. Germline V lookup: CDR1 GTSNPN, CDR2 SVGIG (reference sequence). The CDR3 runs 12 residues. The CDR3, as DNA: TGTGCCTGGAGGTCAGGGGGTGAAAAACTGTTTTTT. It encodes CAWRSGGEKLFF.

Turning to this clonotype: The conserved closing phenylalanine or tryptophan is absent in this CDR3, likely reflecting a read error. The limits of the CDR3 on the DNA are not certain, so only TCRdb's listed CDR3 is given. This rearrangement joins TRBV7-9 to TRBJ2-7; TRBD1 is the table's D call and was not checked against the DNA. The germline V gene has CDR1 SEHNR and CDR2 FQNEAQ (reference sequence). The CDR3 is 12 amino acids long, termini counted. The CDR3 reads CASSRPTGAPFI.

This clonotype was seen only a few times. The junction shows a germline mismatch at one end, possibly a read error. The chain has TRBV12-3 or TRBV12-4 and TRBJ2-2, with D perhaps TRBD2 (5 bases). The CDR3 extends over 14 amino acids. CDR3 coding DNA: TGTGCCAGCAGTTTTTCCTCCGGCCCCGGGGAGCCGTTTTTT. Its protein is CASSFSSGPGEPFF.

DNA of the CDR3: TGTGCCAGCAGCTTATATCTCAGGGGTGATGCCTATGGCTACACCTTC. Translated: CASSLYLRGDAYGYTF. This chain uses TRBV7-2 with TRBJ1-2, with D possibly being TRBD1 (6 bases). Trimming shortened V by 2 bases and J by 4 bases, and 17 bases separated the two germline ends. Looked up from germline, CDR1 is SGHTA and CDR2 is FQGNSA. The CDR3 is 16 residues long.

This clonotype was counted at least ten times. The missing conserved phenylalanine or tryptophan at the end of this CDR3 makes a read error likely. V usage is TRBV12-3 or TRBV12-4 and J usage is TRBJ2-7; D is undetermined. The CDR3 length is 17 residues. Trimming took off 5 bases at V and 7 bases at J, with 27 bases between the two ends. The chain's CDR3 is CASSLNRETSTVREQYS. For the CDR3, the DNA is TGTGCCAGCAGTCTTAATCGTGAGACCTCTACGGTGCGTGAGCAGTACTCC.

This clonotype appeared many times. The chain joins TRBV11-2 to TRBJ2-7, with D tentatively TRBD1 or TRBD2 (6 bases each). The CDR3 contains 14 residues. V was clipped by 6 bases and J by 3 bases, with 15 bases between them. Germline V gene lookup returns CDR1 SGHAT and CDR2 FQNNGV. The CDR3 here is CASRQQGLHYEQYF. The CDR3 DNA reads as TGTGCCAGCAGGCAACAGGGACTCCACTACGAGCAGTACTTC.

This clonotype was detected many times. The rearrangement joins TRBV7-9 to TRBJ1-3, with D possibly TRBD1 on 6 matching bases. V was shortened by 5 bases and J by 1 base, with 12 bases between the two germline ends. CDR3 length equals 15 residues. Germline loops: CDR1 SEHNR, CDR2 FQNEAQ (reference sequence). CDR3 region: CASSPQGNSGNTIYF. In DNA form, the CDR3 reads TGTGCCAGCAGCCCTCAGGGGAATTCTGGAAACACCATATATTTT. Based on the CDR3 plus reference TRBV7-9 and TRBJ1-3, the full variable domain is DTGVSQNPRHKITKRGQNVTFRCDPISEHNRLYWYRQTLGQGPEFLTYFQNEAQLEKSRLLSDRFSAERPKGSFSTLEIQRTEQGDSAMYLCASSPQGNSGNTIYFGEGSWLTVV.

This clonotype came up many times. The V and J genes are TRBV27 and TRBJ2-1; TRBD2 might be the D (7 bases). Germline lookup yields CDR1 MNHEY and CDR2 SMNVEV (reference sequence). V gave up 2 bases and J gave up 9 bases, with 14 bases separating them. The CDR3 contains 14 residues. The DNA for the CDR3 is TGTGCCAGCAGTTTAGCGGGGGCGTTACCTGAGCAGTTCTTC. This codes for CASSLAGALPEQFF.

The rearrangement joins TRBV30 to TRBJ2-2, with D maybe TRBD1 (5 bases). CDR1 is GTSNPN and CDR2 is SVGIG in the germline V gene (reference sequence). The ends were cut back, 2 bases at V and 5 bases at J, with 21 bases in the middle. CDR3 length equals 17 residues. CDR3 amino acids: CAWSQTQDKGRTGELFF. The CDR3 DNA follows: TGTGCCTGGAGTCAGACCCAGGACAAGGGGCGGACCGGGGAGCTGTTTTTT. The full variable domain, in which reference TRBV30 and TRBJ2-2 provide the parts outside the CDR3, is SQTIHQWPATLVQPVGSPLSLECTVEGTSNPNLYWYRQAAGRGLQLLFYSVGIGQISSEVPQNLSASRPQDRQFILSSKKLLLSDSGFYLCAWSQTQDKGRTGELFFGEGSRLTVL.

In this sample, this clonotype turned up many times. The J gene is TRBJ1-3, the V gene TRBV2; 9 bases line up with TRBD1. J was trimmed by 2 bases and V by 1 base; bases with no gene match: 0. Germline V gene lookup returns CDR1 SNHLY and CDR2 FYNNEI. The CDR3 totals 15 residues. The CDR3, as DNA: TGTGCCAGCAGTGAAGACAGGGGGCCTGGAAACACCATATATTTT. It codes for CASSEDRGPGNTIYF.

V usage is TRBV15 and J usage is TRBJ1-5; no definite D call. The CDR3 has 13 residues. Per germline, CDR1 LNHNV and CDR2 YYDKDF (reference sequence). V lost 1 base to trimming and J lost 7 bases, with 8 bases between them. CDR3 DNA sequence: TGTGCCACCAGCAGAGGAACTTGGCAGCCCCAGCATTTT. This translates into CATSRGTWQPQHF.

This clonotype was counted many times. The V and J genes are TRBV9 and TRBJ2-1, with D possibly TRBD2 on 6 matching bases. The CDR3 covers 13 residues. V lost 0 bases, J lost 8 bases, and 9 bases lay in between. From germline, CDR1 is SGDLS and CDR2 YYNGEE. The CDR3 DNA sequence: TGTGCCAGCAGCGTAGCTAGCGTTGATGAGCAGTTCTTC. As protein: CASSVASVDEQFF.

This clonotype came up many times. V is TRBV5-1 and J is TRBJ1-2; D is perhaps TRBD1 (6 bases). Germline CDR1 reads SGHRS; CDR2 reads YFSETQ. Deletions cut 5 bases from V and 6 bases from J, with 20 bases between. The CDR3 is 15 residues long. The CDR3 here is CASRSTIPDSDGYTF. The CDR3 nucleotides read TGCGCCAGCAGGAGTACCATTCCGGACAGCGATGGCTACACCTTC. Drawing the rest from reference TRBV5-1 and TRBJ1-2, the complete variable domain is KAGVTQTPRYLIKTRGQQVTLSCSPISGHRSVSWYQQTPGQGLQFLFEYFSETQRNKGNFPGRFSGRQFSNSRSEMNVSTLELGDSALYLCASRSTIPDSDGYTFGSGTRLTVV.

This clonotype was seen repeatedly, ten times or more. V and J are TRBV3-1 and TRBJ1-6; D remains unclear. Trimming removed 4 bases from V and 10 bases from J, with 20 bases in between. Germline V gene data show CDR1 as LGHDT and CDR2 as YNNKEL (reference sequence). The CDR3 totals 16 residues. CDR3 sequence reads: CASSPGGSGSGSPLHF. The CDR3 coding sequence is TGTGCCAGCAGCCCCGGCGGGTCGGGTAGTGGATCACCCCTCCACTTT.

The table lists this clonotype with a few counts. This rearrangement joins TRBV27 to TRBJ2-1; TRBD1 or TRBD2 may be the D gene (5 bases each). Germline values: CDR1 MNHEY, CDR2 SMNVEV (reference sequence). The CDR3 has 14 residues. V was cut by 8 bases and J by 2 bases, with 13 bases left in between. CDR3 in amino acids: CASRGPRAYNEQFF. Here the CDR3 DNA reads TGTGCCAGCCGGGGCCCCCGGGCCTACAATGAGCAGTTCTTC.

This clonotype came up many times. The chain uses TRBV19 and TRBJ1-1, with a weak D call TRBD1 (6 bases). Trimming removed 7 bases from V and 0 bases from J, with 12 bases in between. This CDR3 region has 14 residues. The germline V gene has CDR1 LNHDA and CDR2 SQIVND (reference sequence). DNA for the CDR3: TGTGCCAGTATTCTAGACAGGCTGAACACTGAAGCTTTCTTT. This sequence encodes CASILDRLNTEAFF.

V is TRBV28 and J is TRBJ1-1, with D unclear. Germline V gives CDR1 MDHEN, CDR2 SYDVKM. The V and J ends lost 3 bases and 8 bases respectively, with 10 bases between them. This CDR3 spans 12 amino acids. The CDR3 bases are TGTGCCAGCAGTTTGCAGAAAGGGGAAGCTTTCTTT. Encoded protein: CASSLQKGEAFF.

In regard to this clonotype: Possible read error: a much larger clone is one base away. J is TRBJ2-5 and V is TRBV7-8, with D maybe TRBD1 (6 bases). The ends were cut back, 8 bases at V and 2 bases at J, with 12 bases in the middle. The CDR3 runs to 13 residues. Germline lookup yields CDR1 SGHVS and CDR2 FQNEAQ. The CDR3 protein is CASGGQMQETQYF. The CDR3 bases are TGTGCCAGCGGGGGCCAGATGCAAGAGACCCAGTACTTC.

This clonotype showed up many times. The CDR3 spells CALQKASGRAYLEEQYF. The CDR3 DNA reads as TGTGCCTTGCAGAAGGCAAGCGGGAGGGCCTACCTAGAGGAGCAGTACTTC. V gene TRBV30 combines with J gene TRBJ2-7, with TRBD2 identical over 10 bases. Germline loops: CDR1 GTSNPN, CDR2 SVGIG (reference sequence). This CDR3 contains 17 residues. V lost 7 bases to trimming and J lost 7 bases; unmatched junction nucleotides: 22.